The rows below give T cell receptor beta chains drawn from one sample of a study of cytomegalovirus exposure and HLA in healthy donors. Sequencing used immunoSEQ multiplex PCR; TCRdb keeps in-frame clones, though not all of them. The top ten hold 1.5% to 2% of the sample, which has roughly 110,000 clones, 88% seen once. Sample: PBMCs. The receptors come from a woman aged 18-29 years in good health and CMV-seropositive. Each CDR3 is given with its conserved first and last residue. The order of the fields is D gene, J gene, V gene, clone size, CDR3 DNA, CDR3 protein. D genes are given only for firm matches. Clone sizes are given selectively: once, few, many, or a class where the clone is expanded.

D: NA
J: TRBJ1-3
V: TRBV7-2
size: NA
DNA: TGTGCCAGCACCCTAAGGGTGGGGAGAGGAAACACCATATATTTT
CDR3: CASTLRVGRGNTIYF

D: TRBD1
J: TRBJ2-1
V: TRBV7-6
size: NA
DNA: TGTGCCAGCAGCTCCGGGACAGGGGGCTTCGATGAGCAGTTCTTC
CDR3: CASSSGTGGFDEQFF

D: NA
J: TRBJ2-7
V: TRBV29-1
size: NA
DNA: TGCAGCGTTGTGCAGGGTGAGGAGTACTTC
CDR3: CSVVQGEEYF

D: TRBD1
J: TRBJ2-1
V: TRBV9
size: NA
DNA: TGTGCCAGCAGCCCCCGACAGGGCAACAATGAGCAGTTCTTC
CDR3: CASSPRQGNNEQFF

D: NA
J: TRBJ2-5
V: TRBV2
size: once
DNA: TGTGCCAGCAGTGAAAGGTGGGGGGGGCAATCCGCAGAGACCCAGTACTTC
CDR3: CASSERWGGQSAETQYF

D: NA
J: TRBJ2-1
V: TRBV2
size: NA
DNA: TGTGCCGGGTCCACAGGGCAAGGCGATGAGCAGTTCTTC
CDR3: CAGSTGQGDEQFF

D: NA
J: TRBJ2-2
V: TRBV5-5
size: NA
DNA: TGTGCCAGCAGCTTATTAAATTTGCGCGGGGAGCTGTTTTTT
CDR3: CASSLLNLRGELFF

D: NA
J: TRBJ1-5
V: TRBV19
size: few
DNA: TGTGCCAGTAGTATAGCTCGGGGTAATCAGCCCCAGCATTTT
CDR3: CASSIARGNQPQHF

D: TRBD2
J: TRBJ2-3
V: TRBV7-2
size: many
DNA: TGTGCCAGCAGCTTAACCGGGGGGGGCACAGATACGCAGTATTTT
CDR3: CASSLTGGGTDTQYF

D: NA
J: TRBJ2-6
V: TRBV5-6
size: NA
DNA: TGTGCCAGCAGCCCCCCGTTTGGGGCCAACGTCCTGACTTTC
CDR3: CASSPPFGANVLTF

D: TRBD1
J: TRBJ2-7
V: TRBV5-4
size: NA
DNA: TGTGCCAGCAGCGATAAACCCGACAGGGGGGGCGAGCAGTACTTC
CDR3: CASSDKPDRGGEQYF

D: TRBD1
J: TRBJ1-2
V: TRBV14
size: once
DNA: TGTGCCAGCAGCCATGTCGGGACAGGGAAGATAAGGGGCTATGGCTACACCTTC
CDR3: CASSHVGTGKIRGYGYTF

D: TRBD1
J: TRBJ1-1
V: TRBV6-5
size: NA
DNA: TGTGCCAGCAGTTCTGAGGCTGCAGGGGGGAACACTGAAGCTTTCTTT
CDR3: CASSSEAAGGNTEAFF

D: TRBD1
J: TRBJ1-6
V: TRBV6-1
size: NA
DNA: TGTGCCAGCAGTGAAAAGGAACAGGGGAGTTCACCCCTCCACTTT
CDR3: CASSEKEQGSSPLHF

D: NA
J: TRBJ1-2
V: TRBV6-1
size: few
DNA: TGTGCCAGCAGTGAAATGATGGGAGGTGGCTACACCTTC
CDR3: CASSEMMGGGYTF

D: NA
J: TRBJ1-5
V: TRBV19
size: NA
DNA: TGTGCCAGTAGCCCGTCCCCGGGTCAGCCCCAGCATTTT
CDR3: CASSPSPGQPQHF

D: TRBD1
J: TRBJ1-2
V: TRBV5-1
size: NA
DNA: TGCGCCAGCAGCTTGTCAGGGGGCAACTATGGCTACACCTTC
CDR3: CASSLSGGNYGYTF

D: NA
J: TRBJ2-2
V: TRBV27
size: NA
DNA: TGTGCCAGCAGTTTATTCCCCAATCGGGAGCTGTTTTTT
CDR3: CASSLFPNRELFF

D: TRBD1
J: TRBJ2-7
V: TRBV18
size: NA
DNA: TGTGCCAGCTCACCAGCTAGGGGGCAAGAGCAGTACTTC
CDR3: CASSPARGQEQYF

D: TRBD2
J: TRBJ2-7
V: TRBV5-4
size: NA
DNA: TGTGCCAGCAGCCCAAGCGGGGGCCCATCCTACGAGCAGTACTTC
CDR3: CASSPSGGPSYEQYF

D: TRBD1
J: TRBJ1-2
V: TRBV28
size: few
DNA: TGTGCCAGCAGGGTCTTGGGACAGGGGGATGGCTACACCTTC
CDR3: CASRVLGQGDGYTF

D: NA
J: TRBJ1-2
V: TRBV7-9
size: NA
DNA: TGTGCCAGCAGCTTAGCGCAGGGCTCCTACACCTTC
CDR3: CASSLAQGSYTF

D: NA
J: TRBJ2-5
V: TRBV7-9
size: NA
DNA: TGTGCCAGCAGCCCCCTTCAAGAGACCCAGTACTTC
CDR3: CASSPLQETQYF

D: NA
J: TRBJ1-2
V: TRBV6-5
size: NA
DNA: TGTGCCAGCAGTACCAGGGAAAACTCCTTCGGCTACACCTTC
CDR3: CASSTRENSFGYTF

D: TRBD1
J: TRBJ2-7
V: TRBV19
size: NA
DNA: TGTGCCAGTAGTAGACAGGGGGCGGGCGAGCAGTACTTC
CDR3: CASSRQGAGEQYF

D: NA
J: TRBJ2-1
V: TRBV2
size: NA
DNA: TGTGCCAGCAGTGAAGGGACTTACAATGAGCAGTTCTTC
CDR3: CASSEGTYNEQFF

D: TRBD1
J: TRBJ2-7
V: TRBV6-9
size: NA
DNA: TGTGCCAGCAGTTCGACAGGGGAAGGCTCCTACGAGCAGTACTTC
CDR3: CASSSTGEGSYEQYF

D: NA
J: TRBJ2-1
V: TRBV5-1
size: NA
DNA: TGCGCCAGCAGGGAGGACGGTCACAATGAGCAGTTCTTC
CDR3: CASREDGHNEQFF

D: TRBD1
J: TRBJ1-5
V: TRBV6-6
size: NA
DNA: TGTGCCGGCCAGGGGGCGCGTAATCAGCCCCAGCATTTT
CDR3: CAGQGARNQPQHF

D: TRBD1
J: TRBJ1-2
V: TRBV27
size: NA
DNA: TGTGCCAGCAGTTCGCCAGGGACAGGCTATGGCTACACCTTC
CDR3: CASSSPGTGYGYTF

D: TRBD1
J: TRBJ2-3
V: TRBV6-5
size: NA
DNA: TGTGCCAGCAGTCACAGGGGCCCATCCACAGATACGCAGTATTTT
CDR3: CASSHRGPSTDTQYF

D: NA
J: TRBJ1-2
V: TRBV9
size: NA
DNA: TGTGCCAGCAGCGTAGGGTGGAGGGATCTAGGAGGCTACACCTTC
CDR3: CASSVGWRDLGGYTF

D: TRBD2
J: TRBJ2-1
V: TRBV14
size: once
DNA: TGTGCCAGCAGCCAGAGCGGGGACTACAATGAGCAGTTCTTC
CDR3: CASSQSGDYNEQFF

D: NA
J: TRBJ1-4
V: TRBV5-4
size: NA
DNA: TGTGCCAGCAGCCCCGGAGGCGGGGGATGGTCGCGTGTTAATGAAAAACTGTTTTTT
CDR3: CASSPGGGGWSRVNEKLFF

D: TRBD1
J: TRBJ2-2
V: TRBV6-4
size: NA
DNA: TGTGCCAGCAGCTCGGGGACAGAGCACACCGGGGAGCTGTTTTTT
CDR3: CASSSGTEHTGELFF

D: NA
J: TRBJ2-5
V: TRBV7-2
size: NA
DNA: TGTGCCAGCAGCTTATTGGGGGCAACCCAGTACTTC
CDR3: CASSLLGATQYF

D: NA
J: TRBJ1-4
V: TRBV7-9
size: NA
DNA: TGTGCCAGCAGCTCAACAGGAGAAAAACTGTTTTTT
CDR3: CASSSTGEKLFF

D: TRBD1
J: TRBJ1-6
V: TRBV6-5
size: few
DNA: TGTGCCAGCAAAACAGGGGGGGCCCTCCACTTT
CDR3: CASKTGGALHF

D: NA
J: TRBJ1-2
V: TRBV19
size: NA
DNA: TGTGCCAGCCTCAGGGAGGGTGGCTACACCTTC
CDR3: CASLREGGYTF

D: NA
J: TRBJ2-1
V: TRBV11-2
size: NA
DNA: TGTGCCAGCAGCTTAGACATTTACAATGAGCAGTTCTTC
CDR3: CASSLDIYNEQFF

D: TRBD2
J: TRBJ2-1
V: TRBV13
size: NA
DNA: TGTGCCAGCAAGGTCTCTGGCGGGGGGGCTGATCCCAATGAGCAGTTCTTC
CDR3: CASKVSGGGADPNEQFF

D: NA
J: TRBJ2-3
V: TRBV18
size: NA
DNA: TGTGCCAGCTCACCGATACAGGGAGCCACAGATACGCAGTATTTT
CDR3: CASSPIQGATDTQYF

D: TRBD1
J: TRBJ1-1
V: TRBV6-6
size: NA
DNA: TGTGCCAGCAGCTACAGGGGGCAGGGAGACACTGAAGCTTTCTTT
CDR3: CASSYRGQGDTEAFF

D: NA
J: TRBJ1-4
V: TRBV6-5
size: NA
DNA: TGTGCCAGCAGTTACAACCAGGGGAGGGGTGAAAAACTGTTTTTT
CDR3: CASSYNQGRGEKLFF

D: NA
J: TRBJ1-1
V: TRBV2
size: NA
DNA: TGTGCCAGCAGTGAAGACTACACGGTAAACACTGAAGCTTTCTTT
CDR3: CASSEDYTVNTEAFF

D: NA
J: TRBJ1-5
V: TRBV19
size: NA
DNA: TGTGCCAGCAACCCAACAGGGCGAACTAGCAATCAGCCCCAGCATTTT
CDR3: CASNPTGRTSNQPQHF

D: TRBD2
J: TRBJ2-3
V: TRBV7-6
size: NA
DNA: TGTGCCAGCAGCCGAAGCGGGGGCGGTCTCACAGATACGCAGTATTTT
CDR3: CASSRSGGGLTDTQYF

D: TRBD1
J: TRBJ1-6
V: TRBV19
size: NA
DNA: TGTGCCAGTTCCGGGACAGGGGATTCACCCCTCCACTTT
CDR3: CASSGTGDSPLHF

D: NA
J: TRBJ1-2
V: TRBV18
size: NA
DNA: TGTGCCAGCTCACCACCGTCAGGGGCTTCTAACTATGGCTACACCTTC
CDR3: CASSPPSGASNYGYTF

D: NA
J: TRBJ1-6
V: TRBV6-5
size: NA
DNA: TGTGCCAGCAGAATGGCCCGTTCACCCCTCCACTTT
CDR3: CASRMARSPLHF

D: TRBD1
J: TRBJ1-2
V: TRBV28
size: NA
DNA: TGTGCCAGCAGTTTAAAGGGGGCGTTCTATGGCTACACCTTC
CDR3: CASSLKGAFYGYTF

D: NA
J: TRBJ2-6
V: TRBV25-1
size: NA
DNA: TGTGCCAGCAGTCGGCGGAGCTCTGGGGCCAACGTCCTGACTTTC
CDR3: CASSRRSSGANVLTF

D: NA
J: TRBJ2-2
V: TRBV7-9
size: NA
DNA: TGTGCCAGCAGCACGACAGGTTCGAACACCGGGGAGCTGTTTTTT
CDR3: CASSTTGSNTGELFF